The subject of this entry is one T cell receptor (beta chain). Antigen specificity is unknown. The entry originates in a study of cytomegalovirus exposure and HLA in healthy donors. Study-wide context: Falling in the Caucasian-associated ancestry cluster were roughly 80% of about 400 genotyped donors.

The primer mix had 60 Vbeta and 13 Jbeta primers. Original handling: Later, 75 million to 100 million unique TCR beta chains were counted in an analysis, and approximately 9.9 million of them were shared. Repertoires were generated with immunoSEQ multiplex PCR, while TCRdb's copy carries only in-frame clones and drops some. V, J and clone size derive from that table, while D and trimming were established from the DNA sequence. Here the sample spans around 160,000 clones, 75% being singletons. This CDR3 has 13 residues. Germline V gives CDR1 KGHSH, CDR2 LQKENI. V was shortened by 3 bases and J by 1 base, with 3 bases between the two germline ends. The study's findings and limits: Most TCR sequences proved rare, with some public TCRs found in many donors. Overall, about 160 TCR beta chains were annotated as cytomegalovirus-associated.

This chain links TRBV18 with TRBJ2-2; D is uncertain. The clonotype comes from a middle-aged woman in good health and CMV-seropositive. Sequencing input: PBMCs. The CDR3 spells CASSPVNTGELFF. DNA of the CDR3: TGTGCCAGCTCACCCGTGAACACCGGGGAGCTGTTTTTT.